These 25 T cell receptor beta chains originate from one sample sequenced in a study of identical twins. TCRdb processed the 5' RACE reads anew with MiXCR; each CDR3 protein has one entry. The table includes some 760,000 distinct CDR3 sequences, around a sixth detected once. The same specimen was also included in a second study, on T cells expressing NK-cell markers.

The sample comprised PBMCs. These receptor sequences come from a woman aged 18-29 years in good health.

The chain is built from TRBV29-1 and TRBJ2-3; perhaps TRBD2 as D (6 bases). Germline-derived CDR1 and CDR2 are SQVTM and ANQGSEA. V shed 7 bases and J shed 2 bases, with 16 bases lying between them. This CDR3 has 14 amino acids. The CDR3 DNA sequence: TGCAGCGGCCTAGCGCTGGGAAACACAGATACGCAGTATTTT. As protein: CSGLALGNTDTQYF.

The chain is built from TRBV20-1 and TRBJ2-7; tentatively, D is TRBD1 or TRBD2 (7 bases each). V shed 5 bases and J shed 6 bases, with 11 bases lying between them. The CDR3 sequence is 11 residues long. CDR1 DFQATT and CDR2 SNEGSKA come from the germline V gene (reference sequence). CDR3: CSAPRGGEQYF. The DNA for the CDR3 is TGCAGTGCTCCCAGGGGGGGCGAGCAGTACTTC.

This clonotype was found many times. J is TRBJ2-3 and V is TRBV12-3 or TRBV12-4, with 10 nucleotides matching TRBD2. The CDR3 consists of 15 residues. V dropped 7 bases and J dropped 0; count of bases not matched to a gene: 4. The CDR3 DNA reads TGTGCCAGCAAACTAGCGGGGACTAGCACAGATACGCAGTATTTT. It specifies CASKLAGTSTDTQYF.

The chain uses TRBV27 and TRBJ2-7; D is undetermined. Between the trimmed V and J ends, which lost 2 bases and 1 base, there was a span of 6 bases. The CDR3 is 13 residues long. Germline CDR1 and CDR2: MNHEY and SMNVEV (reference sequence). Written as DNA, the CDR3 is TGTGCCAGCAGTTTAAAGGCATCCTACGAGCAGTACTTC. Amino acid sequence: CASSLKASYEQYF.

The V call is TRBV7-2, the J call TRBJ2-1; the D gene is possibly TRBD2 (6 bases). In germline, CDR1 is SGHTA, CDR2 FQGNSA. The CDR3 covers 14 residues. Trimming stripped 1 base from V and 6 bases from J, with 10 bases between. This CDR3 is CASSLGGESNEQFF. The CDR3, as DNA: TGTGCCAGCAGCTTAGGCGGGGAGAGCAATGAGCAGTTCTTC.

The J gene is TRBJ1-3, the V gene TRBV20-1; no clear D. V lost 5 bases to trimming and J lost 0 bases, with 8 bases between them. Germline CDR1 and CDR2: DFQATT and SNEGSKA (reference sequence). The CDR3 sequence is 13 residues long. The CDR3 nucleotides are TGCAGTGCTTACCGGGCCTCTGGAAACACCATATATTTT. Its protein is CSAYRASGNTIYF.

The chain employs TRBV20-1 and TRBJ2-5; 7 positions agree with TRBD2. Germline CDR1 reads DFQATT; CDR2 reads SNEGSKA (reference sequence). The J segment lost 5 bases and the V segment lost 3 bases, leaving 9 bases of the junction unmatched. CDR3 length equals 14 residues. The CDR3 coding sequence is TGCAGTGCTAGTGGGCCGGGAGGTGCTGAGACCCAGTACTTC. This codes for CSASGPGGAETQYF.

This clonotype has more than one count but fewer than ten. The chain couples TRBV12-3 or TRBV12-4 to TRBJ1-2, with 7 bases that match TRBD1. The V segment lost 5 bases and the J segment 8 bases; nucleotides outside the gene matches: 11. The CDR3 extends over 14 amino acids. The CDR3 reads CASSTLQGWRGYTF. The CDR3 coding sequence is TGTGCCAGCAGTACGTTACAGGGGTGGCGAGGCTACACCTTC.

This clonotype was counted only a few times. V gene TRBV29-1 combines with J gene TRBJ2-1; the D gene could be TRBD1 or TRBD2 (6 bases each). With 4 bases removed from V and 5 bases from J, the gap between germline ends came to 15 bases. The V gene's germline CDR1 is SQVTM and CDR2 ANQGSEA. CDR3 length: 14 amino acids. For the CDR3, the DNA is TGCAGCGTTGGGGGGGCTCCATCGGACAATGAGCAGTTCTTC. Its translation: CSVGGAPSDNEQFF.

This clonotype was counted a few times. The chain uses TRBV7-8 and TRBJ2-7; no clear D gene. V gave up 2 bases and J gave up 0 bases, with 5 bases separating them. The CDR3 has 13 residues. Germline CDR1 SGHVS, CDR2 FQNEAQ. This chain's CDR3 is CASSLSFSYEQYF. In DNA, the CDR3 is TGTGCCAGCAGCTTAAGTTTCTCCTACGAGCAGTACTTC.

This clonotype was detected only a few times. This chain links TRBV13 with TRBJ1-1, with D possibly matching TRBD1 (5 bases). V was clipped by 5 bases and J by 3 bases, with 10 bases between them. The germline V gene encodes CDR1 PRHDT and CDR2 FYEKMQ (reference sequence). The CDR3 runs 13 residues. CDR3 amino acids: CASSLWGYTEAFF. In nucleotides, the CDR3 is TGTGCCAGCAGCCTTTGGGGGTACACTGAAGCTTTCTTT.

The table lists this clonotype with a few counts. This sequence joins TRBV6-5 and TRBJ1-1; 7 positions agree with TRBD1. V trimming: 6 bases; J trimming: 13 bases; junction bases outside the gene matches: 8. Germline CDR1 reads MNHEY; CDR2 reads SVGAGI. CDR3 length: 11 residues. CDR3 amino acids: CASSTGTVVFF. The CDR3 DNA reads as TGTGCCAGCAGCACCGGGACAGTTGTTTTCTTT.

There are a few counts of this clonotype. This chain joins TRBV18 and TRBJ2-1, with a possible D match to TRBD2 (5 bases). The CDR3 has 15 residues. CDR1 is KGHSH and CDR2 is LQKENI in the germline V gene. V lost 4 bases to trimming and J lost 0 bases, with 10 bases between them. The CDR3 DNA reads as TGTGCCAGCTCACTAGCGTATAGCTCCTACAATGAGCAGTTCTTC. Amino acids: CASSLAYSSYNEQFF.

The rearrangement uses TRBV12-3 or TRBV12-4 and TRBJ2-5; D remains unclear. There are 14 residues in the CDR3. Trimming removed 0 bases at V and 4 bases at J, with 9 bases between. CDR3 nucleotides: TGTGCCAGCAGTTTAGCCTCCCCCCGAGAGACCCAGTACTTC. Protein: CASSLASPRETQYF.

This clonotype has a handful of counts. The rearrangement joins TRBV29-1 to TRBJ2-3; D uncertain. The germline V and J ends were trimmed by 3 bases and 1 base, with 14 bases remaining between them. The CDR3 loop spans 15 amino acids. Germline V gene lookup returns CDR1 SQVTM and CDR2 ANQGSEA. CDR3 in amino acids: CSVEGRGRGTDTQYF. The CDR3 DNA sequence: TGCAGCGTTGAGGGAAGAGGTCGAGGCACAGATACGCAGTATTTT.

This clonotype appeared a few times. The chain recombines TRBV5-1 with TRBJ2-7; D unresolved. Germline V gene data show CDR1 as SGHRS and CDR2 as YFSETQ. The CDR3 is 14 residues long. Deletions cut 0 bases from V and 5 bases from J, with 12 bases between. CDR3 sequence (DNA): TGCGCCAGCAGCTTGGATAGGAATCTCAACGAGCAGTACTTC. Translated, it gives CASSLDRNLNEQYF.

The chain recombines TRBV6-5 with TRBJ1-6; D possibly corresponds to TRBD1 (6 bases). The germline gives CDR1 MNHEY, CDR2 SVGAGI. V lost 0 bases, J lost 9 bases, and 15 bases lay in between. This CDR3 contains 16 residues. CDR3 coding DNA: TGTGCCAGCAGTTACTCCGCCCCACAGGGCGGTTCACCCCTCCACTTT. Protein: CASSYSAPQGGSPLHF.

V and J are TRBV12-3 or TRBV12-4 and TRBJ2-7, with a tentative D call TRBD2 (6 bases). The V end lost 7 bases, the J end lost 3 bases, and 16 bases lay between the germline ends. CDR3 size: 14 residues. Written as DNA, the CDR3 is TGTGCCAGCACGGGAGAAAATAGCGGCTACGAGCAGTACTTC. Its translation is CASTGENSGYEQYF.

The V and J genes are TRBV5-1 and TRBJ2-5, with TRBD2 matching 8 bases. Germline CDR1 reads SGHRS; CDR2 reads YFSETQ. There are 17 residues in the CDR3. V was pared by 3 bases and J by 0 bases, with 10 bases of the junction left unmatched. CDR3 sequence (DNA): TGCGCCAGCAGCTCAGGCCGGGGGGGGCACAACCAAGAGACCCAGTACTTC. It encodes CASSSGRGGHNQETQYF.

This clonotype has more than one count but fewer than ten. This CDR3 is CASSPGLAGGPRADTQYF. The CDR3 region has the DNA TGTGCCAGCAGCCCGGGACTAGCGGGGGGGCCTCGGGCAGATACGCAGTATTTT. The V and J genes are TRBV4-2 and TRBJ2-3; 16 bases align to TRBD2. The V segment lost 4 bases and the J segment 4 bases; nucleotides outside the gene matches: 8. Germline V gene sequence: CDR1 LGHNA, CDR2 YNFKEQ. The length of the CDR3 is 18 residues.

The sample holds a few counts of this clonotype. V is TRBV5-6 and J is TRBJ2-1; tentative D call: TRBD1 (6 bases). V was cut by 0 bases and J by 5 bases, with 15 bases left in between. This CDR3 has 16 amino acids. The germline CDR1 and CDR2 sequences are SGHDT and YYEEEE. The CDR3 here is CASSLDLGTHDNEQFF. CDR3 nucleotide sequence: TGTGCCAGCAGCTTGGATCTCGGGACACACGACAATGAGCAGTTCTTC.

V and J are TRBV4-3 and TRBJ2-2; D gene ambiguous. Germline CDR1 LGHNA, CDR2 YSLEER. V lost 4 bases, J lost 8 bases, and 14 bases lay in between. CDR3 length: 14 amino acids. CDR3 loop: CASSRESDWGELFF. CDR3 DNA sequence: TGCGCCAGCAGCCGCGAGAGCGACTGGGGGGAGCTGTTTTTT.

This clonotype turned up a few times. V is TRBV6-1 and J is TRBJ2-7, with D hard to call. The CDR3 runs 12 residues. The germline gives CDR1 MNHNS, CDR2 SASEGT. V was clipped by 8 bases and J by 3 bases, with 11 bases between them. CDR3 DNA: TGTGCCAGCCGGGCCCGGTTCTACGAGCAGTACTTC. Translation: CASRARFYEQYF.

The chain combines TRBV12-3 or TRBV12-4 with TRBJ2-5; a weak D match, TRBD2 (5 bases). With 5 bases removed from V and 6 bases from J, the gap between germline ends came to 16 bases. The CDR3 extends over 14 amino acids. CDR3 loop: CASSVVGVPKTQYF. The DNA of the CDR3 is TGTGCCAGCAGTGTGGTGGGAGTTCCAAAGACCCAGTACTTC.

This clonotype appeared a few times. V and J are TRBV20-1 and TRBJ2-7, with 13 bases matching TRBD2. The CDR3 is made up of 16 amino acids. CDR1 and CDR2 from the germline V gene are DFQATT and SNEGSKA (reference sequence). V was clipped by 2 bases and J by 5 bases; unmatched bases: 9. The chain's CDR3 is CSARRTSGRVVDEQYF. CDR3 sequence (DNA): TGCAGTGCTAGAAGGACTAGCGGGAGAGTCGTGGACGAGCAGTACTTC.